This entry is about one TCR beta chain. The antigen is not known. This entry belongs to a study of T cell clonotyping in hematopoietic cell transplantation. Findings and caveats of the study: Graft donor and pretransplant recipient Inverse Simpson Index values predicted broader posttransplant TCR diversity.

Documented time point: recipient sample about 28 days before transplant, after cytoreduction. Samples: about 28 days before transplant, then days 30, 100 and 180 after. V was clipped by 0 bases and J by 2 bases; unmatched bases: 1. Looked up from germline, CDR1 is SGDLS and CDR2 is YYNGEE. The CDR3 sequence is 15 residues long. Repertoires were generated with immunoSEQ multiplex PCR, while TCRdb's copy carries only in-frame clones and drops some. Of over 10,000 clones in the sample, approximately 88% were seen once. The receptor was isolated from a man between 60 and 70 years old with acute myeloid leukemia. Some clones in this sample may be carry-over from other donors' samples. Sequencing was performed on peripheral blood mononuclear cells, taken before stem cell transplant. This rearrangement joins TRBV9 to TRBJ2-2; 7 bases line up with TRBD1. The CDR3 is CASSVGQGNTGELFF. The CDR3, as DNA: TGTGCCAGCAGCGTAGGACAGGGAAACACCGGGGAGCTGTTTTTT.